One and the same sample provided the 16 T cell receptor beta chains below, sequenced in a study of beta chain features in type 1 diabetes. No antigen is known for these receptors. The study, taken as a whole, reports: Moderately but significantly shorter TCRB CDR3s were found in Type 1 diabetes patients in all four CD4+ subsets.

Isolated RNA was reverse transcribed in full, so expressed TCRB transcripts were sequenced. The repertoire was sequenced with immunoSEQ multiplex PCR; TCRdb's copy has only in-frame clones and lacks some. This table has about 170,000 clones, 7.8% appearing once. Sequencing was done on a sample of central memory CD4+ T cells from blood. Receptors originate from a woman aged 35 to 49 with type 1 diabetes.

In DNA form, the CDR3 reads TGCGCCAGCAGCCAAGATATTAACAGGGAGATGACCCAGTACTTC. Residues: CASSQDINREMTQYF. V usage is TRBV4-3 and J usage is TRBJ2-5, with a possible D match to TRBD1 (6 bases). CDR1 and CDR2 (germline): LGHNA, YSLEER. V was clipped by 0 bases and J by 7 bases, with 15 bases between them. This CDR3 is 15 amino acids long.

The chain combines TRBV4-3 with TRBJ1-6; the match to TRBD1 covers 9 bases. In germline, CDR1 is LGHNA, CDR2 YSLEER. The trim removed 0 bases at V and 8 bases at J, leaving 8 bases unmatched. This CDR3 has 17 amino acids. DNA of the CDR3: TGCGCCAGCAGCCAAGATACCGGGTGGACAGGGGATTCACCCCTCCACTTT. It specifies CASSQDTGWTGDSPLHF.

This clone has only a few counts. The CDR3 here is CATSRPNSGVLTF. The CDR3 DNA follows: TGTGCCACCAGCAGACCGAATTCGGGGGTCCTGACTTTC. J is TRBJ2-6 and V is TRBV15; a possible D gene is TRBD2 (5 bases). Per germline, CDR1 LNHNV and CDR2 YYDKDF (reference sequence). Trimming took off 2 bases at V and 13 bases at J, with 12 bases between the two ends. The CDR3 runs 13 residues.

In DNA, the CDR3 is TGTGCCAGCAGCCCGGGACTTGCCGCTGAAGCTTTCTTT. Its translation is CASSPGLAAEAFF. The chain carries TRBV7-9 and TRBJ1-1, with D perhaps TRBD1 (5 bases). The CDR3 sequence is 13 residues long. Per the germline V gene, CDR1 is SEHNR and CDR2 is FQNEAQ (reference sequence). The V gene lost 5 bases and the J gene lost 6 bases, with 13 bases spanning the gap.

The rearrangement uses TRBV6-1 and TRBJ1-5, with D uncertain. In germline, CDR1 is MNHNS, CDR2 SASEGT. The CDR3 has 15 residues. V lost 7 bases and J lost 0, with 13 bases in between. CDR3 sequence (DNA): TGTGCCAGCACCGAAGGAGGGCATAGCAATCAGCCCCAGCATTTT. Its protein is CASTEGGHSNQPQHF.

This chain uses TRBV2 with TRBJ2-1; TRBD2 matches at 10 bases. J gave up 7 bases and V 2 bases, and 5 bases lay outside the gene matches. This CDR3 spans 15 amino acids. Germline CDR1 SNHLY, CDR2 FYNNEI. The DNA for the CDR3 is TGTGCCAGCAGTGAATTAGCGGGAGGATCAAATGAGCAGTTCTTC. Amino acids: CASSELAGGSNEQFF.

J is TRBJ1-1 and V is TRBV4-2; 8 positions agree with TRBD1. The germline gives CDR1 LGHNA, CDR2 YNFKEQ. Unmatched junction bases numbered 3, after V lost 3 bases and J lost 3 bases. There are 14 residues in the CDR3. CDR3 DNA sequence: TGTGCCAGCAGCCACTTGACAGGGGACACTGAAGCTTTCTTT. This codes for CASSHLTGDTEAFF.

This clone was counted a few times. The CDR3 DNA sequence: TGCGCCAGCAGCTCACAAGAGACCCAGTACTTC. Amino acid sequence: CASSSQETQYF. This chain connects TRBV5-1 to TRBJ2-5; D not certain. Germline assignment: CDR1 SGHRS and CDR2 YFSETQ. Trimming shortened V by 3 bases and J by 2 bases, and 2 bases separated the two germline ends. This CDR3 is 11 amino acids long.

This clone was counted ten times or more. The gene calls are TRBV29-1 and TRBJ1-4; a weak D match, TRBD1 (6 bases). CDR1 SQVTM and CDR2 ANQGSEA come from the germline V gene. V was pared by 5 bases and J by 8 bases, with 15 bases between. The CDR3 is 13 residues long. As DNA, the CDR3 is TGCAGCGTTCGACAGGCGGACTGGGAAAAACTGTTTTTT. Its protein product is CSVRQADWEKLFF. The full variable domain, with the rest looked up from reference TRBV29-1 and TRBJ1-4, is SAVISQKPSRDICQRGTSLTIQCQVDSQVTMMFWYRQQPGQSLTLIATANQGSEATYESGFVIDKFPISRPNLTFSTLTVSNMSPEDSSIYLCSVRQADWEKLFFGSGTQLSVL.

The table lists this clone with a few counts. The chain's CDR3 is CASSSGVTSETQYF. Here the CDR3 DNA reads TGTGCCAGCAGCAGCGGCGTGACGAGTGAGACCCAGTACTTC. The V and J genes are TRBV7-2 and TRBJ2-5; TRBD2 is a possible D gene (5 bases). Germline CDR1 and CDR2: SGHTA and FQGNSA. Trimming took off 5 bases at V and 5 bases at J, with 15 bases between the two ends. The CDR3 has 14 residues.

This clone was seen a handful of times. The chain uses TRBV2 and TRBJ1-5; D gene ambiguous. V gave up 4 bases and J gave up 5 bases, with 12 bases separating them. CDR1 and CDR2 from the germline V gene are SNHLY and FYNNEI. CDR3 length: 14 amino acids. CDR3: CASSGARSDQPQHF. CDR3 DNA: TGTGCCAGCAGTGGGGCCAGGTCGGATCAGCCCCAGCATTTT.

The chain joins TRBV15 to TRBJ1-2; D not certain. Trimming removed 1 base at V and 6 bases at J, with 9 bases between. Germline V gene sequence: CDR1 LNHNV, CDR2 YYDKDF (reference sequence). This CDR3 has 13 amino acids. The CDR3 sequence: CATSRGRSNGYTF. CDR3 DNA: TGTGCCACCAGCAGAGGCCGTAGCAATGGCTACACCTTC.

In this sample, this clone turned up a few times. The chain carries TRBV19 and TRBJ1-3, with 7 positions matching TRBD1. The V and J ends lost 7 bases and 0 bases, in that order; junction bases with no gene match: 6. CDR1 is LNHDA, CDR2 SQIVND, per germline (reference sequence). The CDR3 runs 15 residues. The CDR3 bases are TGTGCCAGTACTCGACAGGGTTACTCTGGAAACACCATATATTTT. It specifies CASTRQGYSGNTIYF.

The gene calls are TRBV4-1 and TRBJ1-1, with 8 bases lining up with TRBD1. The CDR3 length is 14 residues. J gave up 4 bases and V 4 bases, and 5 bases lay outside the gene matches. Per the germline V gene, CDR1 is MGHRA and CDR2 is YSYEKL. The DNA for the CDR3 is TGCGCCAGCAGCCCAAGACAGGGGACCACTGAAGCTTTCTTT. This translates into CASSPRQGTTEAFF.

This clone was observed a handful of times. V is TRBV28 and J is TRBJ1-4, with TRBD1 identical over 10 bases. With 5 bases clipped from V and 6 bases from J, the junction kept 6 bases outside the gene matches. Germline CDR1 is MDHEN and CDR2 is SYDVKM. This CDR3 contains 15 residues. The CDR3 sequence: CASSPAGTGDEKLFF. The CDR3 nucleotides are TGTGCCAGCAGTCCCGCCGGGACAGGGGATGAAAAACTGTTTTTT.

This clone has more than one count but fewer than ten. The rearrangement links TRBV7-6 to TRBJ2-1; D gene unclear. The V and J ends lost 1 base and 0 bases respectively, with 7 bases between them. This CDR3 is built from 15 residues. Germline V lookup: CDR1 SGHVS, CDR2 FNYEAQ. The CDR3 is CASSLEQSSYNEQFF. CDR3 nucleotide sequence: TGTGCCAGCAGCTTAGAACAGAGCTCCTACAATGAGCAGTTCTTC.